The T cell receptor (beta chain) described here comes from a study of metastatic and nonmetastatic thyroid tumors. V gave up 0 bases and J gave up 8 bases; unmatched junction bases: 13. Germline V gives CDR1 DFQATT, CDR2 SNEGSKA (reference sequence). The CDR3 consists of 17 residues. The entire patient cohort was treatment-naive prior to thyroid surgery. TCRdb used MiXCR to call clones anew from the PCR reads. The repertoire holds 60,000 to 75,000 clones, roughly 4.1% seen once, with 20% to 25% in the top ten. This clone was picked up a small number of times. Sequencing input: blood. The TCR comes from a female donor with papillary thyroid cancer or a benign thyroid nodule (not recorded which). Some clones in this sample may be carry-over from other donors' samples. This rearrangement joins TRBV20-1 to TRBJ1-2; 12 bases map to TRBD1. The CDR3 DNA reads as TGCAGTGCTAGAGATCTGGGACAGGGGGCGATTCGTTGGGGCTACACCTTC. Translation: CSARDLGQGAIRWGYTF.